This T cell receptor (beta chain) was profiled in a study of blood T cells in healthy people across ages. Whole-study findings and limits: As naive T cell percentage varied, TCR beta diversity correlated strongly with it.

Worth noting for this clonotype: Its antigen is not known. As the CDR3 is not closed by the conserved phenylalanine or tryptophan, this likely results from a read error.

Next came a second PCR, run for 7 to 11 cycles, which used a sample-barcoded 5' primer along with a J-beta primer mix. In TCRdb, the 5' RACE reads were re-called with MiXCR into one record per CDR3 protein. This sample has some 1.8 million distinct CDR3 sequences; approximately 39% occur once, and the top ten carry more than 20%. V shed 6 bases and J shed 1 base, with 18 bases lying between them. Looked up from germline, CDR1 is SQVTM and CDR2 is ANQGSEA. The CDR3 consists of 15 residues. The J gene is TRBJ2-5, the V gene TRBV29-1, with D possibly being TRBD2 (6 bases). The receptor was isolated from a human donor in good health. The source material was blood. The CDR3, as DNA: TGCAGCGTCCGGGGACGGCGGAGGGCCCAAGAGACCCAGTACTGC. It yields the protein CSVRGRRRAQETQYC.